This passage covers 21 T cell receptor beta chains from one sample sequenced in a study of blood T cell repertoires in COVID-19. Sequencing was performed with immunoSEQ multiplex PCR; in TCRdb, only in-frame clones are kept and a portion is missing. This repertoire shows 75,000 to 95,000 clones, around four fifths found once; its top ten account for 15% to 20%. The sample taken for sequencing was peripheral blood. All receptors derive from a man older than 75 with active or convalescent COVID-19.

This sequence joins TRBV14 and TRBJ1-4; D possibly corresponds to TRBD1 (6 bases). CDR1 and CDR2 from the germline V gene are SGHDN and FVKESK. V was clipped by 5 bases and J by 8 bases, with 15 bases between them. This CDR3 comprises 14 residues. The CDR3 protein is CASSAITGTEKLFF. The DNA for the CDR3 is TGTGCCAGCAGCGCTATCACAGGGACGGAAAAACTGTTTTTT.

V is TRBV5-4 and J is TRBJ2-1; D unclear. The ends were cut back, 1 base at V and 7 bases at J, with 9 bases in the middle. The germline CDR1 and CDR2 sequences are SGHNT and YYREEE (reference sequence). The CDR3 totals 13 residues. CDR3 loop: CASSLTSNNEQFF. The DNA for the CDR3 is TGTGCCAGCAGCTTGACTTCTAATAATGAGCAGTTCTTC.

J is TRBJ2-1 and V is TRBV5-1; tentatively, D is TRBD2 (6 bases). The CDR3 sequence is 17 residues long. Germline V gene lookup returns CDR1 SGHRS and CDR2 YFSETQ. V was pared by 3 bases and J by 9 bases, with 25 bases between. The CDR3 nucleotides read TGCGCCAGCAGCTCCATCTGGGGACTCGACGTTTCGGGTGAGCAGTTCTTC. The encoded protein is CASSSIWGLDVSGEQFF.

The chain joins TRBV10-3 to TRBJ2-1; 10 bases match TRBD2. The CDR3 spans 17 residues. Losses at the gene ends were 3 bases for V and 1 base for J; bases not matched to a gene: 6. Per the germline V gene, CDR1 is ENHRY and CDR2 is SYGVKD. The CDR3 DNA reads as TGTGCCATCAGTGAAGCCGGGACTAGCGTTTCCTACAATGAGCAGTTCTTC. It yields the protein CAISEAGTSVSYNEQFF.

The rearrangement joins TRBV14 to TRBJ1-2; 7 bases are a match to TRBD1. Germline loops: CDR1 SGHDN, CDR2 FVKESK. The ends lost 4 bases at V and 7 bases at J; junction bases unmatched: 6. This CDR3 spans 13 amino acids. In DNA, the CDR3 is TGTGCCAGCAGCCGTGAGGGGGCAGGTGGCTACACCTTC. Protein product: CASSREGAGGYTF.

The chain carries TRBV6-4 and TRBJ1-1, with D tentatively TRBD1 (6 bases). The CDR3 is 13 amino acids. The V end was cut by 5 bases, the J end by 5 bases, with 12 bases between. Germline V gene data show CDR1 as MRHNA and CDR2 as SNTAGT. CDR3 sequence reads: CASSPGTSTEAFF. Here the CDR3 DNA reads TGTGCCAGCAGTCCAGGGACAAGTACTGAAGCTTTCTTT.

The chain couples TRBV5-4 to TRBJ1-3; no definite D call. The length of the CDR3 is 15 residues. The V gene lost 4 bases and the J gene lost 1 base, with 12 bases spanning the gap. Germline V lookup: CDR1 SGHNT, CDR2 YYREEE (reference sequence). Written as DNA, the CDR3 is TGTGCCAGCAGCAAAAGGCGGGAGTCTGGAAACACCATATATTTT. Translating it yields CASSKRRESGNTIYF. Full variable domain (outside the CDR3, taken from reference TRBV5-4 and TRBJ1-3): ETGVTQSPTHLIKTRGQQVTLRCSSQSGHNTVSWYQQALGQGPQFIFQYYREEENGRGNFPPRFSGLQFPNYSSELNVNALELDDSALYLCASSKRRESGNTIYFGEGSWLTVV.

J is TRBJ1-2 and V is TRBV19, with a tentative D call TRBD1 (6 bases). The germline V gene has CDR1 LNHDA and CDR2 SQIVND (reference sequence). The CDR3 consists of 14 residues. With 4 bases removed from V and 2 bases from J, the gap between germline ends came to 11 bases. The CDR3 loop is CASSTTGANYGYTF. In DNA, the CDR3 is TGTGCCAGTAGTACGACAGGAGCCAACTATGGCTACACCTTC. The full variable domain, rest sourced from reference TRBV19 and TRBJ1-2, is DGGITQSPKYLFRKEGQNVTLSCEQNLNHDAMYWYRQDPGQGLRLIYYSQIVNDFQKGDIAEGYSVSREKKESFPLTVTSAQKNPTAFYLCASSTTGANYGYTFGSGTRLTVV.

The chain recombines TRBV2 with TRBJ2-3, with D maybe TRBD2 (7 bases). V lost 4 bases, J lost 0 bases, and 11 bases lay in between. From germline, CDR1 is SNHLY and CDR2 FYNNEI. This CDR3 spans 15 amino acids. This chain's CDR3 is CASSVRGGSTDTQYF. CDR3 DNA sequence: TGTGCCAGCAGTGTAAGGGGGGGTAGCACAGATACGCAGTATTTT.

This clone was detected only once. This chain links TRBV6-5 with TRBJ2-1, with D possibly matching TRBD2 (6 bases). CDR1 MNHEY and CDR2 SVGAGI come from the germline V gene. The CDR3 contains 11 residues. V was cut by 7 bases and J by 8 bases, with 9 bases left in between. The CDR3 reads CASIRRDEQFF. CDR3 sequence (DNA): TGTGCCAGCATTAGGAGGGATGAGCAGTTCTTC.

This clone was recorded at least ten times. V gene TRBV3-1 (or the pseudogene TRBV3-2) combines with J gene TRBJ1-1, with TRBD1 matching over 7 bases. The CDR3 spans 15 residues. Germline CDR1 and CDR2: LGHDT and YNNKEL (reference sequence). The ends lost 2 bases at V and 1 base at J; junction bases unmatched: 4. CDR3 sequence (DNA): TGTGCCAGCAGCCAATTTCGGACAGGGAACACTGAAGCTTTCTTT. It specifies CASSQFRTGNTEAFF.

V and J are TRBV5-8 and TRBJ2-2; 8 nucleotides match TRBD1. After removal of 5 bases from V and 3 bases from J, the junction contained 3 bases not matched to a gene. The CDR3 extends over 14 amino acids. Germline assignment: CDR1 SGHTS and CDR2 YDEGEE. Written as DNA, the CDR3 is TGTGCCAGCAGGTCAGGGGGCTACACCGGGGAGCTGTTTTTT. This sequence encodes CASRSGGYTGELFF.

J is TRBJ2-3 and V is TRBV7-3, with TRBD2 matching over 13 bases. With V trimmed by 5 bases and J by 3 bases, 8 bases remained unmatched. The CDR3 is made up of 17 amino acids. Per germline, CDR1 SGHTA and CDR2 FQGTGA. CDR3 loop: CASSPGTSGATTDTQYF. As DNA, the CDR3 is TGTGCCAGCAGCCCAGGGACTAGCGGGGCCACGACAGATACGCAGTATTTT.

This chain uses TRBV7-2 with TRBJ2-1; no reliable D call. V lost 1 base and J 9 bases, leaving 10 bases between the germline ends. From germline, CDR1 is SGHTA and CDR2 FQGNSA. This CDR3 is built from 13 residues. Here the CDR3 reads CASSLVGNVEQFF. The CDR3 DNA reads as TGTGCCAGCAGCTTAGTGGGCAATGTTGAGCAGTTCTTC.

J is TRBJ2-1 and V is TRBV11-2; D gene unclear. Trimming took 5 bases from V and 4 from J, leaving 3 bases between them. Germline V gene lookup returns CDR1 SGHAT and CDR2 FQNNGV. CDR3 length: 11 amino acids. The DNA of the CDR3 is TGTGCCAGCAGCCCGTACAATGAGCAGTTCTTC. It yields the protein CASSPYNEQFF.

Written as DNA, the CDR3 is TGTGCCTGGAGGACAGGGGGCCAATCGTATAATTCACCCCTCCACTTT. Translation gives CAWRTGGQSYNSPLHF. The chain couples TRBV30 to TRBJ1-6, with 10 bases identical to TRBD1. Trimming cost V 3 bases and J 4 bases; bases outside gene matches: 6. The length of the CDR3 is 16 residues. Germline assignment: CDR1 GTSNPN and CDR2 SVGIG (reference sequence). The full variable domain, rest sourced from reference TRBV30 and TRBJ1-6, is SQTIHQWPATLVQPVGSPLSLECTVEGTSNPNLYWYRQAAGRGLQLLFYSVGIGQISSEVPQNLSASRPQDRQFILSSKKLLLSDSGFYLCAWRTGGQSYNSPLHFGNGTRLTVT.

This chain links TRBV7-8 with TRBJ2-5, with D perhaps TRBD1 (6 bases). V was trimmed by 2 bases and J by 5 bases, leaving 6 bases between them. Germline loops: CDR1 SGHVS, CDR2 FQNEAQ. The CDR3 extends over 12 amino acids. This CDR3 reads CASSLQGETQYF. The DNA of the CDR3 is TGTGCCAGCAGCTTACAGGGGGAGACCCAGTACTTC.

The rearrangement uses TRBV6-5 and TRBJ1-4; tentative D call: TRBD1 (6 bases). The CDR3 totals 14 residues. Trimming left V 6 bases short and J 4 bases short, with 12 bases between. CDR1 and CDR2 from the germline V gene are MNHEY and SVGAGI. CDR3 residues: CASRAGQLNEKLFF. The CDR3 DNA is TGTGCCAGCAGGGCAGGACAGCTTAATGAAAAACTGTTTTTT.

This chain links TRBV11-3 with TRBJ2-7, with a tentative D call TRBD2 (5 bases). V was trimmed by 5 bases and J by 4 bases, leaving 9 bases between them. Germline V lookup: CDR1 SGHNT, CDR2 YENEEA. This CDR3 region has 12 residues. CDR3 in DNA: TGTGCCAGCAGCCGAACGGGGTACGAGCAGTACGTC. It encodes CASSRTGYEQYV.

The chain combines TRBV5-1 with TRBJ1-6, with unresolved D. Trimming removed 2 bases at V and 0 bases at J, with 9 bases between. This CDR3 comprises 16 residues. Germline CDR1 SGHRS, CDR2 YFSETQ. For the CDR3, the DNA is TGCGCCAGCAGCTTACAAGGAGGCTCCTATAATTCACCCCTCCACTTT. Its protein product is CASSLQGGSYNSPLHF.

The sample holds one count of this clone. The CDR3 nucleotides read TGTGCCAGCAGCCTCCTGATGCAGGCTACGAATCGGGAGCTGTTTTTT. This translates into CASSLLMQATNRELFF. The V and J genes are TRBV27 and TRBJ2-2; D not resolved. The V end lost 6 bases, the J end lost 9 bases, and 23 bases lay between the germline ends. Germline V gives CDR1 MNHEY, CDR2 SMNVEV (reference sequence). The CDR3 is made up of 16 amino acids.